This TCR beta chain was sequenced for a study of blood T cell repertoires in COVID-19. On the study more broadly: PBMCs, B-cell-depleted T cells, or T cells were the source of the cDNA or gDNA that made up the material.

Original analysis: The assay estimated nucleated cells by amplifying reference gene primers. The table came from immunoSEQ multiplex PCR; TCRdb's copy has only in-frame clones and leaves some out. That table is the source of V, J and clone size, and D and trimming were worked out from the DNA. The sample consists of about 160,000 clones, 60% to 80% of them appearing once. Germline lookup yields CDR1 PRHDT and CDR2 FYEKMQ (reference sequence). CDR3 length equals 15 residues. V trimming: 0 bases; J trimming: 5 bases; junction bases outside the gene matches: 2. V gene TRBV13 combines with J gene TRBJ1-3, with 9 bases identical to TRBD1. The receptor was isolated from a man between 70 and 80 years old with acute or convalescent COVID-19. Sequenced: peripheral blood. CDR3 in amino acids: CASSLGDRGRNTIYF. DNA for the CDR3: TGTGCCAGCAGCTTAGGGGACAGGGGTAGAAACACCATATATTTT.